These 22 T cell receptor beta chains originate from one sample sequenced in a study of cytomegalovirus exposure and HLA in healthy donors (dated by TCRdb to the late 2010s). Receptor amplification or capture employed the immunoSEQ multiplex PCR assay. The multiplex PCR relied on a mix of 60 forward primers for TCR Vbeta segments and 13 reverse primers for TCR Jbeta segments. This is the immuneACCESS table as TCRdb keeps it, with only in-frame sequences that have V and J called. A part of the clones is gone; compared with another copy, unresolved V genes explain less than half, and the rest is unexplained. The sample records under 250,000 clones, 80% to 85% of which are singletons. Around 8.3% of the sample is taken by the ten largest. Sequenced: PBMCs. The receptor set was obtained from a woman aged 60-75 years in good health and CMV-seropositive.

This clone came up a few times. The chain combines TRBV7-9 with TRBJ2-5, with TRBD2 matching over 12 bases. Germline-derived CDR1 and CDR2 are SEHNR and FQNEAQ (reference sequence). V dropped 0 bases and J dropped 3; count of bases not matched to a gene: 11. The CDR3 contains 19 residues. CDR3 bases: TGTGCCAGCAGCTTAGCGCAGGGGAGACTAGCGGGAGTAGAAGAGACCCAGTACTTC. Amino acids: CASSLAQGRLAGVEETQYF.

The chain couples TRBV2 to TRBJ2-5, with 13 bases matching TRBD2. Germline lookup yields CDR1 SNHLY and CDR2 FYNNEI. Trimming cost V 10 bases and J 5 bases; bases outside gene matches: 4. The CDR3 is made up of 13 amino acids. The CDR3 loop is CAKGLAGTETQYF. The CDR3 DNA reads TGTGCCAAGGGACTAGCGGGAACGGAGACCCAGTACTTC.

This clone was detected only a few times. The CDR3, as DNA: TGTGCCAGCACGGGACTAGCGACCGGGGAGCTGTTTTTT. Amino acids: CASTGLATGELFF. This chain links TRBV6-6 with TRBJ2-2; TRBD2 aligns across 10 bases. Germline V gene lookup returns CDR1 MNHNY and CDR2 SVGAGI (reference sequence). The V segment lost 7 bases and the J segment 5 bases; nucleotides outside the gene matches: 1. The CDR3 extends over 13 amino acids.

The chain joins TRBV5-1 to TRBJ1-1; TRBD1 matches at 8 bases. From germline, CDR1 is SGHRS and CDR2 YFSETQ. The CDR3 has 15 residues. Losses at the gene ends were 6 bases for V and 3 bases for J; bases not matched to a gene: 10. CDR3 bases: TGCGCCAGCAACCCGGGACAGGCGCTATACACTGAAGCTTTCTTT. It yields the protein CASNPGQALYTEAFF.

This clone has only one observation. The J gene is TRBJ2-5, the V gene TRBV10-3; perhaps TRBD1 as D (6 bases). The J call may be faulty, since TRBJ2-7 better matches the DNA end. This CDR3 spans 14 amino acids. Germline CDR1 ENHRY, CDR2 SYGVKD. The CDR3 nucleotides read TGTGCCATCAGTAAACAGGGATTCTCCTACGAGCAGTACTTC. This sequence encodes CAISKQGFSYEQYF.

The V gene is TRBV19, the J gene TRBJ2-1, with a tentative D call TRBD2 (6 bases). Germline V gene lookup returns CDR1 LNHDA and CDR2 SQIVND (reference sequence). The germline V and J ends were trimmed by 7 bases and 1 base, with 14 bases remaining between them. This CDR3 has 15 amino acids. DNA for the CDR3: TGTGCCAGTACCTGGAGACTAGGATCCTACAATGAGCAGTTCTTC. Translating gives CASTWRLGSYNEQFF. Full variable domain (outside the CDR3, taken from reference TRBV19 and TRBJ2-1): DGGITQSPKYLFRKEGQNVTLSCEQNLNHDAMYWYRQDPGQGLRLIYYSQIVNDFQKGDIAEGYSVSREKKESFPLTVTSAQKNPTAFYLCASTWRLGSYNEQFFGPGTRLTVL.

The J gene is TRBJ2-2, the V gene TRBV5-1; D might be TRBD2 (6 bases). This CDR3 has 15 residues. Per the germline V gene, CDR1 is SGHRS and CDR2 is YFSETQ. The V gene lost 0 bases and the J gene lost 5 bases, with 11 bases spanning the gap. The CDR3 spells CASSLETRETGELFF. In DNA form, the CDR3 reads TGCGCCAGCAGCTTGGAGACTAGAGAGACCGGGGAGCTGTTTTTT.

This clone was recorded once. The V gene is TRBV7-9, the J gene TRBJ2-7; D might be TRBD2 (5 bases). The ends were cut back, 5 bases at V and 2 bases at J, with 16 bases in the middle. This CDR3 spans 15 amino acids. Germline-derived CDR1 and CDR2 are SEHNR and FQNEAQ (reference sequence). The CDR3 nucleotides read TGTGCCAGCAGCCCCATGTTGGGAGCTACCTACGAGCAGTACTTC. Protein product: CASSPMLGATYEQYF.

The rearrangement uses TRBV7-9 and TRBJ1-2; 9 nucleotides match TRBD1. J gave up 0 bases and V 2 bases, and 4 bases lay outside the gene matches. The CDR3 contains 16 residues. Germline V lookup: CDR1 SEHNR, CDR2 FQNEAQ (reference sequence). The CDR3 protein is CASSLIGTGPNYGYTF. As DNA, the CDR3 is TGTGCCAGCAGCTTAATCGGGACAGGGCCTAACTATGGCTACACCTTC.

The CDR3 DNA sequence: TGTGCCAGCAGCTTGGGGGGCTCGGGCACAGATACGCAGTATTTT. Protein: CASSLGGSGTDTQYF. The chain employs TRBV5-4 and TRBJ2-3; tentative D call: TRBD1 (5 bases). The CDR3 has 15 amino acids. V was trimmed by 0 bases and J by 1 base, leaving 9 bases between them. CDR1 is SGHNT, CDR2 YYREEE, per germline (reference sequence).

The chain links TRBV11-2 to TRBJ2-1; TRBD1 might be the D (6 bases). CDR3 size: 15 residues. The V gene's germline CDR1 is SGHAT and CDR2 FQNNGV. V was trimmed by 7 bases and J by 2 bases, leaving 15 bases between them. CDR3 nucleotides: TGTGCCAGCAATCGAAGAGGGGGTGCCTACAATGAGCAGTTCTTC. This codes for CASNRRGGAYNEQFF.

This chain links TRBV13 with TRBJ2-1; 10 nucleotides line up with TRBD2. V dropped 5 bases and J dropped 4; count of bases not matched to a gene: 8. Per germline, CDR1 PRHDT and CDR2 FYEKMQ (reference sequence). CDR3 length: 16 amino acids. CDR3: CASSPSSGREYNEQFF. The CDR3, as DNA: TGTGCCAGCAGCCCCTCAAGCGGGAGGGAATACAATGAGCAGTTCTTC.

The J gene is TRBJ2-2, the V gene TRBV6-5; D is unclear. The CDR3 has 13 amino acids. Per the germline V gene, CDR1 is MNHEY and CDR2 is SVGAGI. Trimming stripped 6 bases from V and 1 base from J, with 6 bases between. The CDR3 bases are TGTGCCAGCAGAAATCAGAACACCGGGGAGCTGTTTTTT. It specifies CASRNQNTGELFF.

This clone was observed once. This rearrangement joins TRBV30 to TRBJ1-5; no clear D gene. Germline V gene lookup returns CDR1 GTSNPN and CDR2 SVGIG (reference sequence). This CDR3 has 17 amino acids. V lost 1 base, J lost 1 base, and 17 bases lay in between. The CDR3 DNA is TGTGCCTGGAGTGAAGGCCCGACTAAAACAAGCAATCAGCCCCAGCATTTT. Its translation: CAWSEGPTKTSNQPQHF. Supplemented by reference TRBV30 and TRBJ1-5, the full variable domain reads SQTIHQWPATLVQPVGSPLSLECTVEGTSNPNLYWYRQAAGRGLQLLFYSVGIGQISSEVPQNLSASRPQDRQFILSSKKLLLSDSGFYLCAWSEGPTKTSNQPQHFGDGTRLSIL.

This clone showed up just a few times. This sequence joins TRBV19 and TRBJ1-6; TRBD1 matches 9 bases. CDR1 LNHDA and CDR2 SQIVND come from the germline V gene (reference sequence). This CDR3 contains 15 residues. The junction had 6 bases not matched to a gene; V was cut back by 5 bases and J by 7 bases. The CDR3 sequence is CASSVTGGDNSPLHF. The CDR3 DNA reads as TGTGCCAGTAGTGTAACAGGGGGCGACAATTCACCCCTCCACTTT.

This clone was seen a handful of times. The CDR3 DNA reads TGTGCCAGTAGTCCCGACAGGGGGTATGGCTACACCTTC. Amino acids: CASSPDRGYGYTF. The chain uses TRBV19 and TRBJ1-2; 9 bases line up with TRBD1. The length of the CDR3 is 13 residues. V was clipped by 5 bases and J by 5 bases; unmatched bases: 3. The V gene's germline CDR1 is LNHDA and CDR2 SQIVND (reference sequence).

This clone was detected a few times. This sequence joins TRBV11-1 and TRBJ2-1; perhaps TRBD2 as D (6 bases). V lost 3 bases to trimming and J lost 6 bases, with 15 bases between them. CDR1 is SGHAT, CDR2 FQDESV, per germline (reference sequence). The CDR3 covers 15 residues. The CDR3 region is CASSFKRERVNEQFF. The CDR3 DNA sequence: TGTGCCAGCAGCTTCAAACGGGAGCGGGTCAATGAGCAGTTCTTC.

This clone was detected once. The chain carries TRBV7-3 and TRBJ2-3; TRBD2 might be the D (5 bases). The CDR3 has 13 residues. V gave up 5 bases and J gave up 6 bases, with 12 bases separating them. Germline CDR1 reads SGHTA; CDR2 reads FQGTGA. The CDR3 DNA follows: TGTGCCAGCAGCAAGGGAGTTAGTGATACGCAGTATTTT. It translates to CASSKGVSDTQYF.

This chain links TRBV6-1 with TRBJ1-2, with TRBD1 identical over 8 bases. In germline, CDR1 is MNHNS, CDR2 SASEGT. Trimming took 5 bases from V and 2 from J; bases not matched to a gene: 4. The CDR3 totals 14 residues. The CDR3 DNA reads TGTGCCAGCAGTCCTCGGACAGGGAACTATGGCTACACCTTC. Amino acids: CASSPRTGNYGYTF.

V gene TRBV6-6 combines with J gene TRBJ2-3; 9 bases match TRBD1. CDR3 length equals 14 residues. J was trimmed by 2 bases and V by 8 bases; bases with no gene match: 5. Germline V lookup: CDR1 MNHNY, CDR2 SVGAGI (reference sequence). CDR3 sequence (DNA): TGTGCCAGCTGGGACAGGGACCTCACAGATACGCAGTATTTT. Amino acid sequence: CASWDRDLTDTQYF.

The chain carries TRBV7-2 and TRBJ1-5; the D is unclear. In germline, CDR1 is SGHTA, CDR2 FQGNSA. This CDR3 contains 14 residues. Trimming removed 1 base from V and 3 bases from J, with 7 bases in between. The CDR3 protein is CASSLGSNNQPQHF. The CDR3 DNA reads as TGTGCCAGCAGCTTAGGATCTAACAATCAGCCCCAGCATTTT.

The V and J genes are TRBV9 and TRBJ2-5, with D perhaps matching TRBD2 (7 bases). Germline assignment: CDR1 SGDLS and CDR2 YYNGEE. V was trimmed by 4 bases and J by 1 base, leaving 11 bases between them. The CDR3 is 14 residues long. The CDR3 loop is CASSRGAGQETQYF. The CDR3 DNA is TGTGCCAGCAGCCGGGGGGCGGGCCAAGAGACCCAGTACTTC.